A single sample gave rise to the 26 T cell receptor beta chains below, sequenced in a study of human T cells and chemical hapten exposure. Time point: patch test 3, about 24 weeks after DPC sensitization. Treatment in this sample: therapeutic diphenylcyclopropenone sensitization with weekly scalp DPC. TCRdb independently ran MiXCR on the RACE reads; one entry per CDR3 protein. The sample shows about 84,000 distinct CDR3 sequences, roughly 10% of them seen only once. The sample here was whole blood, taken in connection with sensitization to the hapten diphenylcyclopropenone (DPC). These receptors were taken from a woman aged 45-65 years with alopecia areata. Some clones in this sample may be carry-over from other donors' samples.

CDR3: CSVALPTTTDTQYF. In nucleotides, the CDR3 is TGCAGCGTTGCGCTTCCTACCACCACAGATACGCAGTATTTT. The chain uses TRBV29-1 and TRBJ2-3; D not resolved. Trimming cost V 4 bases and J 2 bases, with 13 bases left between them. The CDR3 length is 14 residues. CDR1 and CDR2 from the germline V gene are SQVTM and ANQGSEA.

V usage is TRBV7-9 and J usage is TRBJ2-7, with 7 bases identical to TRBD2. The CDR3 length is 15 residues. The germline V gene encodes CDR1 SEHNR and CDR2 FQNEAQ (reference sequence). Unmatched junction bases numbered 10, after V lost 4 bases and J lost 4 bases. CDR3 in amino acids: CASSSRGTTPYEQYF. For the CDR3, the DNA is TGTGCCAGCAGCTCCCGCGGGACTACCCCTTACGAGCAGTACTTC.

This chain links TRBV6-5 with TRBJ2-7; perhaps TRBD1 as D (6 bases). The length of the CDR3 is 15 residues. The germline gives CDR1 MNHEY, CDR2 SVGAGI. Trimming removed 0 bases from V and 2 bases from J, with 11 bases in between. The CDR3 nucleotides read TGTGCCAGCAGTTACTCGAGGGGGTCGACCTACGAGCAGTACTTC. Protein sequence: CASSYSRGSTYEQYF.

A note on this clonotype: Its ends do not fully match the called genes, so a read error is possible. The chain joins TRBV2 to TRBJ2-2; tentative D call: TRBD2 (6 bases). The CDR3 consists of 14 residues. Germline loops: CDR1 SNHLY, CDR2 FYNNEI. The CDR3 region has the DNA TGTGCCAGCGGTGAAAGAACGGGAGCCGGGGAGCTGTTTTTT. This gives the protein CASGERTGAGELFF.

This clonotype was counted only a few times. The chain combines TRBV5-7 with TRBJ1-5, with D perhaps matching TRBD1 (5 bases). TRBV5-7 is flagged as an ORF with uncertain function. V was shortened by 4 bases and J by 0 bases, with 17 bases between the two germline ends. The CDR3 sequence is 17 residues long. DNA of the CDR3: TGTGCCAGCAGCATAACTCCCGGGACGGTTAGCAATCAGCCCCAGCATTTT. It is translated as CASSITPGTVSNQPQHF.

This clonotype was observed many times. V is TRBV27 and J is TRBJ2-7; 13 positions match TRBD2. CDR3 length equals 16 residues. The germline CDR1 and CDR2 sequences are MNHEY and SMNVEV (reference sequence). V was pared by 4 bases and J by 4 bases, with 7 bases of the junction left unmatched. This chain's CDR3 is CASSSRLAGGRYEQYF. The CDR3 nucleotides are TGTGCCAGCAGTTCGCGACTAGCGGGAGGCAGGTACGAGCAGTACTTC.

The chain links TRBV27 to TRBJ1-5; D unresolved. The germline V gene has CDR1 MNHEY and CDR2 SMNVEV (reference sequence). V was shortened by 9 bases and J by 4 bases, with 13 bases between the two germline ends. The CDR3 spans 13 residues. CDR3 region: CASTPLINQPQHF. The CDR3 bases are TGTGCCAGTACCCCCCTCATTAATCAGCCCCAGCATTTT.

This clonotype was picked up many times. The rearrangement uses TRBV20-1 and TRBJ1-1, with a possible D match to TRBD1 (5 bases). This CDR3 contains 13 residues. CDR1 and CDR2 (germline): DFQATT, SNEGSKA (reference sequence). Trimming removed 5 bases from V and 6 bases from J, with 16 bases in between. In DNA, the CDR3 is TGCAGTGCTCAAGGGGCGTCGGCAGCTGAAGCTTTCTTT. It specifies CSAQGASAAEAFF.

This clonotype was seen ten or more times. V usage is TRBV7-2 and J usage is TRBJ2-3; 8 bases align to TRBD1. Germline loops: CDR1 SGHTA, CDR2 FQGNSA. The CDR3 covers 16 residues. The V segment lost 6 bases and the J segment 6 bases; nucleotides outside the gene matches: 14. CDR3 residues: CASSSGGAGAKDTQYF. CDR3 DNA sequence: TGTGCCAGCAGTTCAGGGGGCGCCGGGGCCAAGGATACGCAGTATTTT.

The chain combines TRBV28 with TRBJ2-7; the match to TRBD1 covers 9 bases. The CDR3 covers 15 residues. Germline-derived CDR1 and CDR2 are MDHEN and SYDVKM. Unmatched junction bases numbered 10, after V lost 7 bases and J lost 3 bases. This chain's CDR3 is CASTLTGTGNYEQYF. CDR3 in DNA: TGTGCCAGCACCTTAACCGGGACAGGGAACTACGAGCAGTACTTC.

This clonotype appeared a few times. The V gene is TRBV14, the J gene TRBJ2-3; TRBD1 agrees at 8 bases. Germline V gives CDR1 SGHDN, CDR2 FVKESK. V trimming: 1 base; J trimming: 7 bases; junction bases outside the gene matches: 7. The CDR3 is made up of 15 amino acids. The CDR3 DNA sequence: TGTGCCAGCAGCCAAGTCCGACAGGGGAAGAATACGCAGTATTTT. Translated: CASSQVRQGKNTQYF.

There are many counts of this clonotype. The genes are TRBV27 and TRBJ1-6; no reliable D call. CDR1 is MNHEY, CDR2 SMNVEV, per germline (reference sequence). The CDR3 contains 14 residues. Trimming took 0 bases from V and 10 from J, leaving 10 bases between them. For the CDR3, the DNA is TGTGCCAGCAGTTTATCTACACTCGCCTCACCCCTCCACTTT. Translated, it gives CASSLSTLASPLHF.

This clonotype showed up just a few times. The chain recombines TRBV6-2 or TRBV6-3 with TRBJ1-3, with D hard to call. The CDR3 is made up of 14 amino acids. CDR1 MNHEY and CDR2 SVGEGT come from the germline V gene. V lost 4 bases to trimming and J lost 7 bases, with 14 bases between them. The CDR3 DNA follows: TGTGCCAGCAGTTGGGATGCGACTCGGAACACCATATATTTT. Its translation: CASSWDATRNTIYF.

This clonotype was observed many times. The chain has TRBV12-3 or TRBV12-4 and TRBJ1-6; D unclear. The V gene lost 3 bases and the J gene lost 5 bases, with 8 bases spanning the gap. CDR3 size: 14 residues. The CDR3 region is CASSLNIDNSPLHF. The CDR3 DNA sequence: TGTGCCAGCAGTTTGAACATAGATAATTCACCCCTCCACTTT.

This rearrangement joins TRBV29-1 to TRBJ1-2; no reliable D call. This CDR3 has 12 amino acids. Trimming left V 3 bases short and J 0 bases short, with 5 bases between. Germline lookup yields CDR1 SQVTM and CDR2 ANQGSEA. CDR3 in amino acids: CSVEATNYGYTF. The CDR3 DNA sequence: TGCAGCGTTGAGGCGACTAACTATGGCTACACCTTC.

With regard to this clonotype: A much larger clone lies one base from this, so it may be a read error. The V gene is TRBV7-8, the J gene TRBJ2-1; TRBD2 aligns across 7 bases. CDR1 and CDR2 from the germline V gene are SGHVS and FQNEAQ. This CDR3 is 14 amino acids long. V was pared by 6 bases and J by 2 bases, with 4 bases of the junction left unmatched. CDR3 DNA: TGTGCCAGCAGAACTAGCGCGGCCTACAATGAGCAGTTCTTC. The encoded protein is CASRTSAAYNEQFF.

This chain joins TRBV5-4 and TRBJ2-1, with 12 bases identical to TRBD2. This CDR3 region has 18 residues. The ends lost 4 bases at V and 1 base at J; junction bases unmatched: 9. Germline V gene sequence: CDR1 SGHNT, CDR2 YYREEE (reference sequence). For the CDR3, the DNA is TGTGCCAGCAGCCAGAGACTAGCGGGGGTCGGGTCCTACAATGAGCAGTTCTTC. Translation: CASSQRLAGVGSYNEQFF. The variable domain in full, completed from reference TRBV5-4 and TRBJ2-1, reads ETGVTQSPTHLIKTRGQQVTLRCSSQSGHNTVSWYQQALGQGPQFIFQYYREEENGRGNFPPRFSGLQFPNYSSELNVNALELDDSALYLCASSQRLAGVGSYNEQFFGPGTRLTVL.

The gene calls are TRBV20-1 and TRBJ1-2; a possible D gene is TRBD1 (5 bases). CDR1 is DFQATT and CDR2 is SNEGSKA in the germline V gene (reference sequence). CDR3 size: 13 residues. V was trimmed by 3 bases and J by 8 bases, leaving 16 bases between them. This CDR3 reads CSASDRGAWGYTF. CDR3 nucleotides: TGCAGTGCTAGTGACCGGGGCGCATGGGGCTACACCTTC.

J is TRBJ2-3 and V is TRBV4-3; 11 positions match TRBD2. The CDR3 has 20 residues. The germline CDR1 and CDR2 sequences are LGHNA and YSLEER. The ends lost 4 bases at V and 0 bases at J; junction bases unmatched: 15. The DNA of the CDR3 is TGCGCCAGCAGCCGAAGATCCCTAGCGGGAGGAGGAATTAGCACAGATACGCAGTATTTT. Protein sequence: CASSRRSLAGGGISTDTQYF.

This clonotype has at least ten counts. V is TRBV20-1 and J is TRBJ2-1; TRBD2 might be the D (6 bases). Trimming left V 7 bases short and J 2 bases short, with 12 bases between. Germline CDR1 reads DFQATT; CDR2 reads SNEGSKA (reference sequence). CDR3 length: 13 amino acids. For the CDR3, the DNA is TGCAGTGGCACGGCGGGGACCTACAATGAGCAGTTCTTC. Its protein product is CSGTAGTYNEQFF.

The chain links TRBV27 to TRBJ2-7; tentatively, D is TRBD1 (6 bases). This CDR3 contains 14 residues. Trimming left V 4 bases short and J 4 bases short, with 14 bases between. CDR1 is MNHEY and CDR2 is SMNVEV in the germline V gene (reference sequence). CDR3 nucleotide sequence: TGTGCCAGCAGTTCGGGGCAGGGGACGTACGAGCAGTACTTC. Its protein product is CASSSGQGTYEQYF.

Many counts were recorded for this clonotype. V is TRBV20-1 and J is TRBJ2-3, with 12 nucleotides matching TRBD2. CDR1 and CDR2 from the germline V gene are DFQATT and SNEGSKA (reference sequence). V lost 6 bases and J lost 4; bases outside the gene matches: 14. The CDR3 is 17 amino acids. CDR3 DNA sequence: TGCAGTGCGACACTAGCGGGAGGAGGTTTAGGTTCAGATACGCAGTATTTT. This encodes CSATLAGGGLGSDTQYF.

This chain joins TRBV20-1 and TRBJ2-3; TRBD2 is a possible D gene (6 bases). V lost 1 base and J 2 bases, leaving 13 bases between the germline ends. This CDR3 has 15 amino acids. CDR1 is DFQATT, CDR2 SNEGSKA, per germline (reference sequence). The CDR3 loop reads CSARGLASHTDTQYF. The CDR3 DNA reads TGCAGTGCTAGAGGGCTAGCGAGTCACACAGATACGCAGTATTTT.

V and J are TRBV12-3 or TRBV12-4 and TRBJ1-2; the D gene is possibly TRBD1 (6 bases). V shed 1 base and J shed 14 bases, with 14 bases lying between them. CDR3 length: 12 residues. CDR3 nucleotides: TGTGCCAGCAGTTTAGTCGGTGGGACAAGGACCTTC. Its protein is CASSLVGGTRTF.

The chain combines TRBV6-5 with TRBJ2-1; TRBD1 matches 9 bases. The germline V gene has CDR1 MNHEY and CDR2 SVGAGI. The V gene end was trimmed by 5 bases and the J gene end by 5 bases; junction bases not matched to a gene: 10. The CDR3 covers 16 residues. For the CDR3, the DNA is TGTGCCAGCAGTCCCCCCGGGACAGGGTTCCACAATGAGCAGTTCTTC. Its translation: CASSPPGTGFHNEQFF.

This chain connects TRBV12-3 or TRBV12-4 to TRBJ2-7, with D unresolved. The CDR3 consists of 16 residues. Deletions cut 3 bases from V and 0 bases from J, with 15 bases between. The CDR3 here is CASSLLTSGPSYEQYF. CDR3 sequence (DNA): TGTGCCAGCAGTTTGCTAACTTCAGGACCCTCCTACGAGCAGTACTTC.